These T cell receptor beta chains were read from a single sample in a study of blood T cell repertoires in COVID-19. Some clones are missing from TCRdb's copy, which holds only in-frame ones; the method was immunoSEQ multiplex PCR. The profile covers approximately 110,000 clones, with over 75% appearing a single time and about 34% taken by the ten largest. Sample: peripheral blood. These receptors were taken from a woman aged 80 or over with acute or convalescent COVID-19. Each CDR3 is given with its conserved first and last residue. The D gene is left open where the match is weak. Part of the rows lack a size; the others show once, few, many or a class for expanded clones.

clone_size	d_call	j_call	v_call	cdr3_nt	cdr3_aa
.	.	TRBJ1-5	TRBV20-1	TGCAGTGCTAGACTCGGTCAGCCCCAGCATTTT	CSARLGQPQHF
.	.	TRBJ1-1	TRBV5-6	TGTGCCAGCAGCTTTGGCTTCACTGAAGCTTTCTTT	CASSFGFTEAFF
.	TRBD2	TRBJ2-3	TRBV5-1	TGCGCCAGCAGCTTGGTACTAGCGGGGGCGGCAGATACGCAGTATTTT	CASSLVLAGAADTQYF
.	.	TRBJ2-2	TRBV10-3	TGTGCCATTCTGACAGTGCCTGGGAACACCGGGGAGCTGTTTTTT	CAILTVPGNTGELFF
.	TRBD1	TRBJ1-1	TRBV28	TGTGCCAGCAGGTCCGACAGGGGGCGGTACACTGAAGCTTTCTTT	CASRSDRGRYTEAFF
.	.	TRBJ1-4	TRBV18	TGTGCCAGCTCACCACCGGGGATCCGGGCGGGGGAAAAACTGTTTTTT	CASSPPGIRAGEKLFF
.	.	TRBJ2-6	TRBV30	TGTGCCTGGAGCGCGGGCTCTGGGGCCAACGTCCTGACTTTC	CAWSAGSGANVLTF
once	TRBD2	TRBJ2-5	TRBV7-8	TGTGCCAGCAGCGGCCAGCGGGGGGGCGAAGAGACCCAGTACTTC	CASSGQRGGEETQYF
.	TRBD2	TRBJ2-2	TRBV11-2	TGTGCCAGCAGCTTGTTGGGACTAGCGGGGGCCGGGTACACCGGGGAGCTGTTTTTT	CASSLLGLAGAGYTGELFF
.	TRBD2	TRBJ2-2	TRBV3-1/TRBV3-2	TGTGCCAGCAGCCAAGAACCCGGACTAGCGGGGGGCATGAACACCGGGGAGCTGTTTTTT	CASSQEPGLAGGMNTGELFF
.	.	TRBJ2-1	TRBV27	TGTGCCAGCAGTTTAGCGGGGGACACATACAATGAGCAGTTCTTC	CASSLAGDTYNEQFF
.	.	TRBJ1-1	TRBV3-1/TRBV3-2	TGTGCCAGCAGCCAAGGGTGGCAGAACACTGAAGCTTTCTTT	CASSQGWQNTEAFF
.	TRBD1	TRBJ2-7	TRBV12-3/TRBV12-4	TGTGCCAGCAGTCCCTACAGGGGGCTTGAGCAGTACTTC	CASSPYRGLEQYF
.	TRBD1	TRBJ1-4	TRBV19	TGTGCCAGTAGTACCTCGCGGACAGGGCGTGAAAAACTGTTTTTT	CASSTSRTGREKLFF
.	TRBD1	TRBJ2-4	TRBV4-1	TGCGCCAGCAGCCAACCGGGACAGGGGGCGAACATTCAGTACTTC	CASSQPGQGANIQYF
.	TRBD2	TRBJ2-1	TRBV5-6	TGTGCCAGCAGCTTACTAGCGGGGAGGTACAATGAGCAGTTCTTC	CASSLLAGRYNEQFF
.	TRBD1	TRBJ1-3	TRBV19	TGTGCCAGTAGTTTATCAGGGGGCGTCTTTGGAAACACCATATATTTT	CASSLSGGVFGNTIYF
.	TRBD2	TRBJ2-7	TRBV4-2	TGTGCCAGCAGCCAAGATCAGCGGGGGGCTTACGAGCAGTACTTC	CASSQDQRGAYEQYF
.	TRBD1	TRBJ2-1	TRBV5-6	TGTGCCAGCAGCTTGGGGACAGGGGGGCATGAGCAGTTCTTC	CASSLGTGGHEQFF
once	.	TRBJ1-1	TRBV7-9	TGTGCCAGCAGTAACAACAGGAACACTGAAGCTTTCTTT	CASSNNRNTEAFF
.	.	TRBJ1-6	TRBV28	TGTGCCAGCAGTTTAGGGGGCGCAGGGAATTCACCCCTCCACTTT	CASSLGGAGNSPLHF
.	.	TRBJ2-3	TRBV9	TGTGCCAGCAGCGTTAGCGGACGCACAGATACGCAGTATTTT	CASSVSGRTDTQYF
.	TRBD1	TRBJ2-5	TRBV7-8	TGTGCCAGCAGCTTTACAGGGGTAGAGACCCAGTACTTC	CASSFTGVETQYF
.	.	TRBJ1-1	TRBV21-1	TGTGCCAGCAGCAAAGCGCGCGGGGGGGAGTGTGGCACTGAAGCTTTCTTT	CASSKARGGECGTEAFF
.	TRBD1	TRBJ1-2	TRBV12-3/TRBV12-4	TGTGCCAGCAGGCGGACAGGGACTTATGGCTACACCTTC	CASRRTGTYGYTF
.	.	TRBJ2-7	TRBV19	TGTGCCAGTAGTGTGGAGGCCTACCCCGCGTACGAGCAGTACTTC	CASSVEAYPAYEQYF
.	TRBD2	TRBJ2-5	TRBV6-5	TGTGCCAGCAGCCAGGCGGGGGGGCCGAAAGAGACCCAGTACTTC	CASSQAGGPKETQYF
.	.	TRBJ1-2	TRBV10-3	TGTGCCATCACCCCCCGGGGGTCCGACTTGGATGGCTACACCTTC	CAITPRGSDLDGYTF
.	TRBD1	TRBJ2-1	TRBV19	TGTGCCAGTAGTATGGGACAGGGTTCCTACAATGAGCAGTTCTTC	CASSMGQGSYNEQFF
few	.	TRBJ1-4	TRBV28	TGTGCCAGCAGTTCAGTCCAGTTTAATGAAAAACTGTTTTTT	CASSSVQFNEKLFF
.	.	TRBJ1-5	TRBV5-6	TGTGCCAGCAGCTCTATCGAGTCGTATAGCAATCAGCCCCAGCATTTT	CASSSIESYSNQPQHF
.	TRBD1	TRBJ2-5	TRBV28	TGTGCCAGCGCTGGCGAGGGGACAGGGGGTCAGGAGACCCAGTACTTC	CASAGEGTGGQETQYF